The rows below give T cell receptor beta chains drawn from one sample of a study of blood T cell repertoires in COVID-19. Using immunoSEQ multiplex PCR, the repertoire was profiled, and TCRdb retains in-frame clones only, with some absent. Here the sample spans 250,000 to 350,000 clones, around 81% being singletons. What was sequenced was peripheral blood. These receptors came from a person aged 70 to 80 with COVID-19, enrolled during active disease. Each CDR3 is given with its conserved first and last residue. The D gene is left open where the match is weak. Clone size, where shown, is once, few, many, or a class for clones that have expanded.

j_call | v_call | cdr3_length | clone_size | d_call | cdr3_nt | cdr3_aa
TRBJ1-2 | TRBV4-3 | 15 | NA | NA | TGCGCCAGCAGCCAAGATAGGGGGACATTCGTTAGCTACACCTTC | CASSQDRGTFVSYTF
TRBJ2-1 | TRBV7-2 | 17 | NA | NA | TGTGCCAGCAGCTTAGCGCAGGGCAGGGCCTCCTACAATGAGCAGTTCTTC | CASSLAQGRASYNEQFF
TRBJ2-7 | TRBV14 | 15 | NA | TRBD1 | TGTGCCAGCAGCCAAGTCGGACAGGGGTCCTACGAGCAGTACTTC | CASSQVGQGSYEQYF
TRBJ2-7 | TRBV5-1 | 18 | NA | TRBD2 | TGCGCCAGCAGCAGCTGGGGACTAGCGGGAAGGCCCTCCTACGAGCAGTACTTC | CASSSWGLAGRPSYEQYF
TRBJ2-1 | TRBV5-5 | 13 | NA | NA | TGTGCCAGCAGTTTCTTGGCGGGTAATGAGCAGTTCTTC | CASSFLAGNEQFF
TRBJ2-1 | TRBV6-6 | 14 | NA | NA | TGTGCCAGCAGTTACCGGAGCGATATACCTGAGCAGTTCTTC | CASSYRSDIPEQFF
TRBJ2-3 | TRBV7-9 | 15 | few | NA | TGTGCCAGCAGCTTAGGACAGTTTAGCACAGATACGCAGTATTTT | CASSLGQFSTDTQYF
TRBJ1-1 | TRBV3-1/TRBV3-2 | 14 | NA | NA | TGTGCCAGCAGCCAATCAGTCCACAAAGCTGAAGCTTTCTTT | CASSQSVHKAEAFF
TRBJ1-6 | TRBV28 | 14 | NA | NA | TGTGCCAGCAGTTTCTGGGGAGATAATTCACCCCTCCACTTT | CASSFWGDNSPLHF
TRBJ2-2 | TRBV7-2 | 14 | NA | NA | TGTGCCAGCAGCTTCAAGACAGGAGCCGGGGAGCTGTTTTTT | CASSFKTGAGELFF
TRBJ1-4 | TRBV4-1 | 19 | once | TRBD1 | TGCGCCAGCAGCCCCGAAACCGGGACAGGGACCGCCGGGGGTGAAAAACTGTTTTTT | CASSPETGTGTAGGEKLFF
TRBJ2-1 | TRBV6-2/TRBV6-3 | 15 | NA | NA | TGTGCCAGCAGCCCCACCCCCGTAGTGAACAATGAGCAGTTCTTC | CASSPTPVVNNEQFF
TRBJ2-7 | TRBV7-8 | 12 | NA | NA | TGTGCCAGCAGCTTATCTTCCTACGAGCAGTACTTC | CASSLSSYEQYF
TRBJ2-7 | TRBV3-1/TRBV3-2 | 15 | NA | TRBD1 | TGTGCCAGCAGCCAAGATAGGACAGGGCTTGGGGGGCAGTACTTC | CASSQDRTGLGGQYF
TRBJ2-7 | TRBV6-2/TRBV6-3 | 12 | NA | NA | TGTGCCAGCAGTTACGTGGGAGCAGGGCAGTACTTC | CASSYVGAGQYF
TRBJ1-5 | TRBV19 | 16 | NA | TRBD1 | TGTGCCAGTTGTCCCGGGACAGGCCGGAGCAATCAGCCCCAGCATTTT | CASCPGTGRSNQPQHF
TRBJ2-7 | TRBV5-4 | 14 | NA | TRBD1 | TGTGCCAGCAGCACGGACAGGGGGAGATACGAGCAGTACTTC | CASSTDRGRYEQYF
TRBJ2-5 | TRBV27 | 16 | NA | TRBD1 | TGTGCCAGCAGTTTATCGGGACAGCCCAGACAAGAGACCCAGTACTTC | CASSLSGQPRQETQYF
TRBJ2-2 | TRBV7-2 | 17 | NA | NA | TGTGCCAGCAGCTTAGTATTTAGTGGGAGAAACACCGGGGAGCTGTTTTTT | CASSLVFSGRNTGELFF
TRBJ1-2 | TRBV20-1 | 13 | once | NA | TGCAGTGCTAGTCCGGGTACCTATAATGGCTACACCTTC | CSASPGTYNGYTF
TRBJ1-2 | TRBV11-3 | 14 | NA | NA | TGTGCCAGCAGCCCCCCAGAGGTAAACTATGGCTACACCTTC | CASSPPEVNYGYTF
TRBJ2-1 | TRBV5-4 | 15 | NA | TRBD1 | TGTGCCAGCAGTTTGACAGGGGTAGGTTACAATGAGCAGTTCTTC | CASSLTGVGYNEQFF
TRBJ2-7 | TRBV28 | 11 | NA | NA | TGTGCCAGCAAAGACTTCTACGAGCAGTACTTC | CASKDFYEQYF
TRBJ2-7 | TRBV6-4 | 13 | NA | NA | TGTGCCAGCAGTTCCATGACAGGGAGGGAGCAGTACTTC | CASSSMTGREQYF
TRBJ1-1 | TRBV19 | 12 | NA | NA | TGTGCCAGTAAGTACAGAAACACTGAAGCTTTCTTT | CASKYRNTEAFF
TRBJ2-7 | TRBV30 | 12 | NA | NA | TGTGCCTGGTCGGCGACAGCCTACGAGCAGTACTTC | CAWSATAYEQYF
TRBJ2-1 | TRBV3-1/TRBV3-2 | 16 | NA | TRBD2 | TGTGCCAGCAGCCAAGTTGCTAGCGGGGGGGGTTTTGAGCAGTTCTTC | CASSQVASGGGFEQFF
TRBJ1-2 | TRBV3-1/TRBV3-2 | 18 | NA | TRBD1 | TGTGCCAGCAGCCAAGGGGAAGTTCGGACAGGGGGCTTTCATGGCTACACCTTC | CASSQGEVRTGGFHGYTF
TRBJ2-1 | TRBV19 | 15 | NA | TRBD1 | TGTGCCAGTAGTGCCCCCGGGACAGGGACAATCGGGCAGTTCTTC | CASSAPGTGTIGQFF
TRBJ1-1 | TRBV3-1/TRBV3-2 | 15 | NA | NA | TGTGCCAGCAGCCTTTCTGCCAGGGTAGGCAGTGAAGCTTTCTTT | CASSLSARVGSEAFF
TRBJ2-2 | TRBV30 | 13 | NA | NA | TGTGCCTGGACCGGACTACTCAACGGGGAGCTGTTTTTT | CAWTGLLNGELFF
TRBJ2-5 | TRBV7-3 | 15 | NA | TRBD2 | TGTGCCAGCAGCGTACAAGCGGGGGGGCAAGAGACCCAGTACTTC | CASSVQAGGQETQYF
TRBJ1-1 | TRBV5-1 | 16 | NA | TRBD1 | TGCGCCAGCAGCCTATCGACAGGGGGCGGGAACACTGAAGCTTTCTTT | CASSLSTGGGNTEAFF
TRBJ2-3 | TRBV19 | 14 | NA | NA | TGTGCCAGTAGTATCTCTCCCCTGGCGGGTACGCAGTATTTT | CASSISPLAGTQYF
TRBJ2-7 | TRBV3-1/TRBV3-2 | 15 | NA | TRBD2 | TGTGCCAGCAGCCAAGTTCCCCGGGAGGGGTACGAGCAGTACTTC | CASSQVPREGYEQYF
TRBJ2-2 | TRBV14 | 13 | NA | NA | TGTGCCAGCAGCCCCACGAGGACCGGGGAGCTGTTTTTT | CASSPTRTGELFF
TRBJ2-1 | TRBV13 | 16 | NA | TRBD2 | TGTGCCAGCAGCCCTAGTGGGACTAGCGTCTACAATGAGCAGTTCTTC | CASSPSGTSVYNEQFF
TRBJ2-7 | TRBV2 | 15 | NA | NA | TGTGCCAGCACAGGAACAGGGCCATTCTCCTACGAGCAGTACTTC | CASTGTGPFSYEQYF
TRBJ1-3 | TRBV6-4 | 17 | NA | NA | TGTGCCAGCAGTGACTCCACACCGCTCTTAACTGGAAACACCATATATTTT | CASSDSTPLLTGNTIYF
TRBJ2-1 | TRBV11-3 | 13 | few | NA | TGTGCCAGCAGCTTAGTACGGCAGGCTGAGCAGTTCTTC | CASSLVRQAEQFF
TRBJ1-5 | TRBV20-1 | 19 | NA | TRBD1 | TGCAGTGCTAGTCACCCCTCAAACCGACAGGGGGCCATGAGACAGCCCCAGCATTTT | CSASHPSNRQGAMRQPQHF
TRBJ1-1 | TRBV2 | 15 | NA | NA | TGTGCCAGCAGTGAATCAACAGGGAGAACCGCTGAAGCTTTCTTT | CASSESTGRTAEAFF
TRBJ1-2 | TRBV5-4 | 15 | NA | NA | TGTGCCAGCAGCTTGGGAGGATCGGGGAGCTATGGCTACACCTTC | CASSLGGSGSYGYTF
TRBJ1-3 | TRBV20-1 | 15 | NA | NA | TGCAGTGCTAGTTCCGCCAGGGTCCCTGGAAACACCATATATTTT | CSASSARVPGNTIYF
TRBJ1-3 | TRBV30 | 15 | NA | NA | TGTGCCTGGAGCCGGGGGGTATACTCTGGAAACACCATATATTTT | CAWSRGVYSGNTIYF
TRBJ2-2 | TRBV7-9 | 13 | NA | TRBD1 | TGTGCCAGCAGCCGGGACAGGGCCGGGGAGCTGTTTTTT | CASSRDRAGELFF
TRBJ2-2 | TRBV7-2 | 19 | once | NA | TGTGCCAGCAGCTTAGCGCGGTGGAGGGGGCGCGAGGTCACCGGGGAGCTGTTTTTT | CASSLARWRGREVTGELFF
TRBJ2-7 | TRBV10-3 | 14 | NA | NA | TGTGCCATCACACAAGAGGGGGGGAGGTTGGAGCAGTACTTC | CAITQEGGRLEQYF
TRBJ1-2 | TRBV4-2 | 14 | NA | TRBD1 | TGTGCCAGCAGCCAACTACAGGGGATCTCTGGCTACACCTTC | CASSQLQGISGYTF
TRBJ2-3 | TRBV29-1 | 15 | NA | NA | TGCAGCGTTGAAGATCCCGACATCCGCACAGATACGCAGTATTTT | CSVEDPDIRTDTQYF
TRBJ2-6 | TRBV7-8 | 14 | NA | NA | TGTGCCAGCAGCGGAGGGCCTGGGGCCAACGTCCTGACTTTC | CASSGGPGANVLTF
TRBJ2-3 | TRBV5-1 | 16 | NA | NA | TGCGCCAGCAGCTTGTTGGGGGGAGAGGTCACCGATACGCAGTATTTT | CASSLLGGEVTDTQYF
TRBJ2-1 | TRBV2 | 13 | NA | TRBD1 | TGTGCCAGCACCAGGGACAGGGAGAATGAGCAGTTCTTC | CASTRDRENEQFF
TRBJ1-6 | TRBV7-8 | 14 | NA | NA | TGTGCCAGCAGCACACCAAACAGGGATTCACCCCTCCACTTT | CASSTPNRDSPLHF
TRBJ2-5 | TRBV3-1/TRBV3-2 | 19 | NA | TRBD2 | TGTGCCAGCAGCCAAAGGCCCCCTGGGGAGAGCGGGGTGTGGAAGACCCAGTACTTC | CASSQRPPGESGVWKTQYF